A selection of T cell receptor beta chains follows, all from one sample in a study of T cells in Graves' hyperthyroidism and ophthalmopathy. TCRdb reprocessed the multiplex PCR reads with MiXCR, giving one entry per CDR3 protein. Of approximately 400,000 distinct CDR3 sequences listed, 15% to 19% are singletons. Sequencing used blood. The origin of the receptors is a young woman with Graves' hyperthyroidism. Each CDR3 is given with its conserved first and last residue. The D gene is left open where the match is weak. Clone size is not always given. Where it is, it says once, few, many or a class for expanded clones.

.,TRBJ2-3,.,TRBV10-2,CATTPADTQYF,TGCGCCACTACGCCAGCAGATACGCAGTATTTT
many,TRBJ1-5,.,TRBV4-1,CASSLPGSNQPQHF,TGCGCCAGCAGCCTTCCGGGGAGCAATCAGCCCCAGCATTTT
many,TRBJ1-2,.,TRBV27,CASRGTDLYGYTF,TGTGCCAGCAGGGGGACTGACCTCTATGGCTACACCTTC
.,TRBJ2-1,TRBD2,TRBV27,CASSQLAGGPYNEQFF,TGTGCCAGCAGTCAACTAGCGGGGGGACCCTACAATGAGCAGTTCTTC
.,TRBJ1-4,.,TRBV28,CASSLWGVGDEKLFF,TGTGCCAGCAGTTTATGGGGGGTAGGGGATGAAAAACTGTTTTTT
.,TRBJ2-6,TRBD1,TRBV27,CASSLRTGRGANVLTF,TGTGCCAGCAGTTTACGGACAGGGCGAGGGGCCAACGTCCTGACTTTC
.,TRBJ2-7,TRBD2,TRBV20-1,CSARVGTSGSREQYF,TGCAGTGCTAGAGTGGGGACTAGCGGGAGCCGGGAGCAGTACTTC
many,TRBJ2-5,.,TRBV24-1,CATSDPRETPGPSQETQYF,TGTGCCACCAGTGACCCCCGGGAGACGCCCGGACCTAGCCAAGAGACCCAGTACTTC
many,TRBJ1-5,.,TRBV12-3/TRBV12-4,CASSFWNQPQHF,TGTGCCAGCAGTTTTTGGAATCAGCCCCAGCATTTT
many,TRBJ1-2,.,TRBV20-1,CSASTPLLTGIVRRYTF,TGCAGTGCTAGCACTCCCCTTCTCACAGGGATAGTAAGACGGTACACCTTC
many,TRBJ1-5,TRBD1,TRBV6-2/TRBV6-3,CASRNGQGNQPQHF,TGTGCCAGCAGGAACGGACAGGGGAATCAGCCCCAGCATTTT
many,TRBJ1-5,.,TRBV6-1,CASSEGQEGQPQHF,TGTGCCAGCAGTGAAGGACAGGAAGGCCAGCCCCAGCATTTT
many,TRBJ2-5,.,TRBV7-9,CASQGLDATQYF,TGTGCCAGCCAAGGACTCGATGCGACCCAGTACTTC
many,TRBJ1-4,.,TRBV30,CAWSPRVRNEKLFF,TGTGCCTGGAGCCCACGGGTCCGTAATGAAAAACTGTTTTTT
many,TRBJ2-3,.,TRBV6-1,CASSYNGGSSRDTQYF,TGTGCCAGCAGTTACAATGGCGGTAGTTCCAGAGATACGCAGTATTTT
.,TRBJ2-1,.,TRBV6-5,CASSYLGYNEQFF,TGTGCCAGCAGTTACTTAGGTTACAATGAGCAGTTCTTC
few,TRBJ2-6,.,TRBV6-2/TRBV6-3,CASNTAGAGANVLTF,TGTGCCAGCAATACGGCAGGGGCTGGGGCCAACGTCCTGACTTTC
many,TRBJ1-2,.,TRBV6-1,CASSKTGLTKDGYTF,TGTGCCAGCAGTAAAACAGGCCTTACCAAGGATGGCTACACCTTC
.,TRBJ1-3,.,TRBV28,CASSLEALGTIYF,TGTGCCAGCAGTTTAGAGGCCCTGGGCACCATATATTTT
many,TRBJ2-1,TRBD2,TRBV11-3,CASSRGTSDNEQFF,TGTGCCAGCAGCCGAGGGACTAGCGACAATGAGCAGTTCTTC
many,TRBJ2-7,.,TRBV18,CASSPVEVGIYYEQYF,TGTGCCAGCTCACCAGTTGAGGTTGGGATCTACTACGAGCAGTACTTC
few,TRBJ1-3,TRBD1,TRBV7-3,CASSLMGAGTGGNTIYF,TGTGCCAGCAGCTTAATGGGAGCCGGGACAGGGGGAAACACCATATATTTT
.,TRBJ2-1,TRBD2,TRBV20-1,CSAKTFAGTSGSYNEQFF,TGCAGTGCAAAGACTTTCGCCGGGACTAGCGGGAGCTACAATGAGCAGTTCTTC
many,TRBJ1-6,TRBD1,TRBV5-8,CASIPHGGTGDSPLHF,TGTGCCAGCATCCCGCATGGGGGGACAGGGGACTCACCCCTCCACTTT
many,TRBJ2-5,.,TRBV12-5,CASGLLAETQYF,TGTGCTAGTGGTTTGTTAGCAGAGACCCAGTACTTC
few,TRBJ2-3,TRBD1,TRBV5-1,CASSRDSPYQSTDTQYF,TGCGCCAGCAGTAGGGACAGCCCGTATCAAAGCACAGATACGCAGTATTTT
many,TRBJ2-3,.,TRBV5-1,CASSGGDRRTDTQYF,TGCGCCAGCAGCGGGGGGGACAGGAGAACAGATACGCAGTATTTT
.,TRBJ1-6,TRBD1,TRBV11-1,CASNLEAGGNSPLHF,TGTGCCAGCAACTTAGAGGCAGGGGGAAATTCACCCCTCCACTTT
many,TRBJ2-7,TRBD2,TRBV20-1,CSALGGESGSSYEQYF,TGCAGTGCCCTTGGGGGAGAAAGCGGGAGCTCCTACGAGCAGTACTTC
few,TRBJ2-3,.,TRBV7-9,CASRTTSTDTQYF,TGTGCCAGCAGGACCACTAGCACAGATACGCAGTATTTT
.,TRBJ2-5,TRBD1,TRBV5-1,CASSWVRSGGKETQYF,TGCGCCAGCAGCTGGGTGCGGTCAGGGGGCAAAGAGACCCAGTACTTC